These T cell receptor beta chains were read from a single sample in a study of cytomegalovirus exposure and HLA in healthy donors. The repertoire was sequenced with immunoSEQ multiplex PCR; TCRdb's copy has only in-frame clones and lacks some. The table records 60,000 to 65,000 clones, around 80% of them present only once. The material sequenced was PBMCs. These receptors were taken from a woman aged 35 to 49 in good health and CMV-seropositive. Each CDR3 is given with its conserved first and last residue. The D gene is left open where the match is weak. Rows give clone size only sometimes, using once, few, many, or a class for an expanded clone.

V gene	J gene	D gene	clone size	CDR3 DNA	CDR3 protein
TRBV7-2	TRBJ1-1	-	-	TGTGCCAGCAGCAATTACAGGAACACTGAAGCTTTCTTT	CASSNYRNTEAFF
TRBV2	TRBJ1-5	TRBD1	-	TGTGCCAGCAGTGGGCGGGGGACAGGAGATCAGCCCCAGCATTTT	CASSGRGTGDQPQHF
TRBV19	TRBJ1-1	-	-	TGTGCCAGTACCCCTGACAGAGGTCGAGACACTGAAGCTTTCTTT	CASTPDRGRDTEAFF
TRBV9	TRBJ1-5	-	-	TGTGCCAGCAGCCCCGGGGGCAATCAGCCCCAGCATTTT	CASSPGGNQPQHF
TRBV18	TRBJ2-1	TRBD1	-	TGTGCCAGCTCACCACGGGACAGGGTGAAAAATGAGCAGTTCTTC	CASSPRDRVKNEQFF
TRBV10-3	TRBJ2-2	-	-	TGTGCCATCCGGGTAGCGGTTGCGAACACCGGGGAGCTGTTTTTT	CAIRVAVANTGELFF
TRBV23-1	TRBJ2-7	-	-	TGCGCCAGCAGTCAAGACAGGCTCCACTACGAGCAGTACTTC	CASSQDRLHYEQYF
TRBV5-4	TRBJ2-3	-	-	TGTGCCAGCTCTCTCGGGGTGGGAGAGGGCACAGATACGCAGTATTTT	CASSLGVGEGTDTQYF
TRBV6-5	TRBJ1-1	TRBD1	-	TGTGCCAGCAGACGACAAAGACAGGGGAACACTGAAGCTTTCTTT	CASRRQRQGNTEAFF
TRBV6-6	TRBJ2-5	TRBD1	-	TGTGCCAGCAGTCACCCGGGACAGGCAGAGACCCAGTACTTC	CASSHPGQAETQYF
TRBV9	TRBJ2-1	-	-	TGTGCCAGCAGCGTAGAGCCAGGGCAACAGTTCTTC	CASSVEPGQQFF
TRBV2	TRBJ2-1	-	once	TGTGCCAGCAGTATCCGAGCGGGCCCAGAGGGCAATGAGCAGTTCTTC	CASSIRAGPEGNEQFF
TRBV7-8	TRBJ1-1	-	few	TGTGCCTGCTCCTCGCCGGGGGAGAACACTGAAGCTTTCTTT	CACSSPGENTEAFF
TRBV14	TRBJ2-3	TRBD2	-	TGTGCCAGCAGCCGACTAGCGGGGGACCGCACAGATACGCAGTATTTT	CASSRLAGDRTDTQYF
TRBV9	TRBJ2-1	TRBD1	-	TGTGCCAGCAGCACATCCGGGACAGAGACCAATGAGCAGTTCTTC	CASSTSGTETNEQFF
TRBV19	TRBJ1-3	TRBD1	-	TGTGCCAGTAGTATGGACAGGGCTGGAAACACCATATATTTT	CASSMDRAGNTIYF
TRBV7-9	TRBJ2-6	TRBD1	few	TGTGCCAGCAGCCTTGGGACAGTCGGGGCCAACGTCCTGACTTTC	CASSLGTVGANVLTF
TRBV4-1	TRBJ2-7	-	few	TGCGCCAGCAGCCAAGAAGAGGGTCAGACCCTCTCCTACGAGCAGTACTTC	CASSQEEGQTLSYEQYF
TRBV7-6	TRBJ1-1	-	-	TGTGCCAGCAGACCAGGGTTGAACACTGAAGCTTTCTTT	CASRPGLNTEAFF
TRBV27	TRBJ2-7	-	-	TGTGCCAGCAGTTTGTGGTGGGCCCCCTACGAGCAGTACTTC	CASSLWWAPYEQYF
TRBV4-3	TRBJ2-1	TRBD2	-	TGCGCCAGCAGCCAAGAAGCCCTAACTAGCGGGGGCCGCTACAATGAGCAGTTCTTC	CASSQEALTSGGRYNEQFF
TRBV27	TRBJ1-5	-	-	TGTGCCAGCAGTTCGTTCAGGGACAATCAGCCCCAGCATTTT	CASSSFRDNQPQHF
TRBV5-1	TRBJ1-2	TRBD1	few	TGCGCCAGCAGCTCGGGACAGGGTCCCTCGGGTGGCTACACCTTC	CASSSGQGPSGGYTF
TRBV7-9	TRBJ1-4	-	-	TGTGCCAGCAGCTTAGCGCTAGGACAGGAAAAACTGTTTTTT	CASSLALGQEKLFF
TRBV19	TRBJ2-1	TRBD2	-	TGTGCCAGTAGTATAGATCCTAGCGGGGGCTCAGGAAAGTTCTTC	CASSIDPSGGSGKFF
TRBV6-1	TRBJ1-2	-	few	TGTGCCAGCAGTGAAGCGGGAGGGGCGAACTATGGCTACACCTTC	CASSEAGGANYGYTF
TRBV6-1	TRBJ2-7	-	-	TGTGCCAGCGATTCAGGATACGAGCAGTACTTC	CASDSGYEQYF
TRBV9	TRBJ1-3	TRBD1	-	TGTGCCAGCAGCGTAGAGGCGAGGGGACAGTTCTCTGGAAACACCATATATTTT	CASSVEARGQFSGNTIYF
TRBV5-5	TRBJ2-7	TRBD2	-	TGTGCCAGCAGCTTGAGTTTGCGGGGGGTCTACGAGCAGTACTTC	CASSLSLRGVYEQYF
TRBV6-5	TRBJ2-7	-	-	TGTGCCAGCAGTTACTCCCGGGTCTCGCCCGAGCAGTACTTC	CASSYSRVSPEQYF
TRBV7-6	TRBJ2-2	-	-	TGTGCCAGCAGCAAAACAACAGGGATGGGCGGGGAGCTGTTTTTT	CASSKTTGMGGELFF
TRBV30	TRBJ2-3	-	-	TGTGCCTGGACTCCCACAGATACGCAGTATTTT	CAWTPTDTQYF
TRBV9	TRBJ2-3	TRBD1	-	TGTGCCAGCAGCCCCCGGACAGGGGGCACAGATACGCAGTATTTT	CASSPRTGGTDTQYF
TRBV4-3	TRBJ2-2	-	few	TGCGCCAGCAGCCAAGATCGAGGGGGGGAGCTGTTTTTT	CASSQDRGGELFF
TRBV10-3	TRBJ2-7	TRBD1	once	TGTGCCACCGCCGGGACAGGGGGCTACGAGCAGTACTTC	CATAGTGGYEQYF
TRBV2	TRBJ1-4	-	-	TGTGCCAGCAGTGAGCGGGGGGCAGAAACTAATGAAAAACTGTTTTTT	CASSERGAETNEKLFF
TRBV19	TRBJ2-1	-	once	TGTGCCAGTAGTACTAGCGCGAGCTCCTACAATGAGCAGTTCTTC	CASSTSASSYNEQFF
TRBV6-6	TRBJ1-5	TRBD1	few	TGTGCCAGCAGCCCCTACAGGGGGCTCAATCAGCCCCAGCATTTT	CASSPYRGLNQPQHF
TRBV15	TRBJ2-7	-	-	TGTGCCACCAGCAGGAGGGAGGTTTCCGAGCAGTACTTC	CATSRREVSEQYF
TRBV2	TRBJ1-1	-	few	TGTGCCAGCACCCCCGGGGGGCTGGACACTGAAGCTTTCTTT	CASTPGGLDTEAFF
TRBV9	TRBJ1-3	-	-	TGTGCCAGCAGCCCGGACAGCTCTGGAAACACCATATATTTT	CASSPDSSGNTIYF
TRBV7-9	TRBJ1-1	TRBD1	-	TGTTCCAGCAGCTTGGACAGGGCTGAAGCTTTCTTT	CSSSLDRAEAFF
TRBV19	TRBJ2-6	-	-	TGTGCCAGTACCAGGGTAGCTGGGGCCAACGTCCTGACTTTC	CASTRVAGANVLTF
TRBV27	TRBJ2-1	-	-	TGTGCCAGCACAAAACAGGGACACATCTCCTACAATGAGCAGTTCTTC	CASTKQGHISYNEQFF
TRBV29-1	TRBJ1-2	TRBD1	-	TGCAGCGGGGGACAGCTTAACTATGGCTACACCTTC	CSGGQLNYGYTF
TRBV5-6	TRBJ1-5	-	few	TGTGCCAGCAGTGCGGGGGGGGGAGGGTATCAGCCCCAGCATTTT	CASSAGGGGYQPQHF
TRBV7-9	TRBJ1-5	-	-	TGTGCCAGCAGCTATGGGGGGGTTAGCAATCAGCCCCAGCATTTT	CASSYGGVSNQPQHF
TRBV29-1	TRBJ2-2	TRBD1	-	TGCAGCGTCGCAGGGGGCGAAACCGGGGAGCTGTTTTTT	CSVAGGETGELFF
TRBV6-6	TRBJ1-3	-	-	TGTGCCAGCAGTTACTCGATGGGGGCGGGAAACACCATATATTTT	CASSYSMGAGNTIYF
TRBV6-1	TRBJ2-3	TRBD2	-	TGTGCCAGCAGTGGGCCGCGGGAGGGGGCCCCCACAGATACGCAGTATTTT	CASSGPREGAPTDTQYF
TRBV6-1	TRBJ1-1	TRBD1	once	TGTGCCAGTAGACAGGGCACCACTGAAGCTTTCTTT	CASRQGTTEAFF
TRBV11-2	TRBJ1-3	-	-	TGTGCCAGCAGCTGGGGACAAGGGACTGGAAACACCATATATTTT	CASSWGQGTGNTIYF
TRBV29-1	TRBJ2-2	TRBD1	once	TGCAGCGTTGAAGTGGGACAGGGGCCCGGGGAGCTGTTTTTT	CSVEVGQGPGELFF
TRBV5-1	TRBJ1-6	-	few	TGCGCCAGCAGCTTTATGGGGGAGGCTAATTCACCCCTCCACTTT	CASSFMGEANSPLHF
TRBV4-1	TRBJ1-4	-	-	TGCGCCAGCAGCCAAGCGGGAGGGCAGGAAAAACTGTTTTTT	CASSQAGGQEKLFF
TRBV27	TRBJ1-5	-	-	TGTGCCAGCAGTTTTACCGGACAGCAGAATCAGCCCCAGCATTTT	CASSFTGQQNQPQHF
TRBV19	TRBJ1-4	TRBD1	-	TGTGCCAGTAGGACCAACAGGGGTTCGAATGAAAAACTGTTTTTT	CASRTNRGSNEKLFF
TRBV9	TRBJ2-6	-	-	TGTGCCAGCAGCTCTCTTAGTACTGGGGCCAACGTCCTGACTTTC	CASSSLSTGANVLTF